This entry lists 14 T cell receptor beta chains sequenced from one sample in a study of T-cell reconstitution after alpha-beta-depleted transplantation in children. The TCRbeta library incorporated unique molecular identifiers. TCRdb re-analysed the PCR reads in MiXCR, keeping a single row per CDR3 protein. The sample yields roughly 670,000 distinct CDR3 sequences, around 13% seen once. The specimen was PBMCs, collected before TCRalphabeta/CD19-depleted stem cell transplant. The origin of the receptors is a girl aged 2-10 years with congenital amegakaryocytic thrombocytopenia, due to receive a stem cell transplant.

This clonotype occurred many times. The V call is TRBV10-3, the J call TRBJ2-5; D possibly corresponds to TRBD2 (5 bases). The germline CDR1 and CDR2 sequences are ENHRY and SYGVKD. The CDR3 has 12 amino acids. V shed 8 bases and J shed 2 bases, with 9 bases lying between them. In DNA form, the CDR3 reads TGTGCCATCGGGGAGAGGCAAGAGACCCAGTACTTC. This translates into CAIGERQETQYF.

The V gene is TRBV28, the J gene TRBJ1-5, with unresolved D. Germline assignment: CDR1 MDHEN and CDR2 SYDVKM. Trimming removed 2 bases from V and 0 bases from J, with 11 bases in between. CDR3 size: 16 residues. The CDR3 DNA follows: TGTGCCAGCAGTTTACCTCAATTCTATAGCAATCAGCCCCAGCATTTT. This codes for CASSLPQFYSNQPQHF.

This clonotype was recorded many times. This chain joins TRBV29-1 and TRBJ1-2; unclear D gene. The CDR3 extends over 14 amino acids. CDR1 SQVTM and CDR2 ANQGSEA come from the germline V gene. Trimming pared 0 bases from V and 1 base from J, leaving 9 bases between. The CDR3 loop is CSVEEGNGNYGYTF. CDR3 nucleotides: TGCAGCGTTGAAGAGGGGAACGGTAACTATGGCTACACCTTC. Complete variable domain (other parts from reference TRBV29-1 and TRBJ1-2): SAVISQKPSRDICQRGTSLTIQCQVDSQVTMMFWYRQQPGQSLTLIATANQGSEATYESGFVIDKFPISRPNLTFSTLTVSNMSPEDSSIYLCSVEEGNGNYGYTFGSGTRLTVV.

This clonotype was observed many times. This rearrangement joins TRBV20-1 to TRBJ2-5, with 9 bases matching TRBD1. Trimming removed 5 bases from V and 1 base from J; junction bases left unmatched: 2. Looked up from germline, CDR1 is DFQATT and CDR2 is SNEGSKA (reference sequence). There are 13 residues in the CDR3. The CDR3 is CSALQGAQETQYF. In DNA, the CDR3 is TGCAGTGCTTTACAGGGGGCCCAAGAGACCCAGTACTTC.

V and J are TRBV5-6 and TRBJ2-4; 7 nucleotides agree with TRBD1. Unmatched junction bases numbered 10, after V lost 4 bases and J lost 0 bases. CDR1 SGHDT and CDR2 YYEEEE come from the germline V gene. The CDR3 length is 17 residues. The CDR3 DNA follows: TGTGCCAGCAGCCCGGAGGACAGGCGACCAGCCAAAAACATTCAGTACTTC. Protein: CASSPEDRRPAKNIQYF.

This clonotype was recorded a few times. The genes are TRBV3-1 and TRBJ2-3; a possible D gene is TRBD1 (6 bases). Germline CDR1 and CDR2: LGHDT and YNNKEL (reference sequence). This CDR3 region has 15 residues. With 0 bases removed from V and 8 bases from J, the gap between germline ends came to 15 bases. In DNA form, the CDR3 reads TGTGCCAGCAGCCAAGAAAACACTAGGGGGTCTACGCAGTATTTT. This sequence encodes CASSQENTRGSTQYF.

This clonotype was detected ten times or more. The chain links TRBV29-1 to TRBJ2-1; TRBD2 matches at 12 bases. This CDR3 comprises 18 residues. The germline CDR1 and CDR2 sequences are SQVTM and ANQGSEA. V shed 0 bases, J shed 2 bases, and the junction held 8 bases outside the gene matches. DNA of the CDR3: TGCAGCGTTGAAGATATAGGACTAGCGGGAATGGCCTACAATGAGCAGTTCTTC. As protein: CSVEDIGLAGMAYNEQFF.

In its sample, this clonotype was seen a few times. This chain links TRBV7-6 with TRBJ1-1, with 9 bases matching TRBD1. In germline, CDR1 is SGHVS, CDR2 FNYEAQ. V dropped 3 bases and J dropped 3; count of bases not matched to a gene: 17. CDR3 size: 19 residues. CDR3 in amino acids: CASSLTQGARKQGDTEAFF. DNA of the CDR3: TGTGCCAGCAGCTTGACACAGGGGGCCAGGAAGCAAGGGGACACTGAAGCTTTCTTT.

Only a few counts were recorded for this clonotype. The rearrangement links TRBV5-1 to TRBJ2-7; unclear D gene. CDR3 length: 13 residues. Looked up from germline, CDR1 is SGHRS and CDR2 is YFSETQ. The V gene lost 0 bases and the J gene lost 3 bases, with 7 bases spanning the gap. CDR3 loop: CASSLEDHYEQYF. CDR3 in DNA: TGCGCCAGCAGCTTGGAGGATCACTACGAGCAGTACTTC.

The chain recombines TRBV12-3 or TRBV12-4 with TRBJ2-1; D not resolved. This CDR3 comprises 15 residues. The ends were cut back, 6 bases at V and 6 bases at J, with 18 bases in the middle. The CDR3 loop is CASRERSRFVNEQFF. CDR3 DNA sequence: TGTGCCAGCAGGGAGAGGTCTAGATTCGTCAATGAGCAGTTCTTC.

The sample holds many counts of this clonotype. Here the CDR3 DNA reads TGTGCCAGCAGTACTAGGAGTCTATCTGGGGCCAACGTCCTGACTTTC. As protein: CASSTRSLSGANVLTF. The chain combines TRBV6-2 or TRBV6-3 with TRBJ2-6; D might be TRBD2 (5 bases). The V end was cut by 5 bases, the J end by 1 base, with 12 bases between. Germline-derived CDR1 and CDR2 are MNHEY and SVGEGT. The CDR3 totals 16 residues.

This clonotype was recorded at least ten times. CDR3 region: CAISTDTGELFF. The CDR3 DNA reads TGTGCCATCAGTACAGACACCGGGGAGCTGTTTTTT. The chain combines TRBV10-3 with TRBJ2-2; no clear D. V was pared by 5 bases and J by 3 bases, with 4 bases between. The CDR3 covers 12 residues. The V gene's germline CDR1 is ENHRY and CDR2 SYGVKD.

This clonotype was recorded a few times. The chain uses TRBV5-1 and TRBJ2-7; maybe TRBD2 (5 bases). Germline V lookup: CDR1 SGHRS, CDR2 YFSETQ. Trimming left V 1 base short and J 0 bases short, with 14 bases between. This CDR3 spans 16 amino acids. CDR3 residues: CASSLRPEGSSYEQYF. In DNA form, the CDR3 reads TGCGCCAGCAGCTTGCGCCCCGAGGGTAGCTCCTACGAGCAGTACTTC. The full variable domain, in which reference TRBV5-1 and TRBJ2-7 provide the parts outside the CDR3, is KAGVTQTPRYLIKTRGQQVTLSCSPISGHRSVSWYQQTPGQGLQFLFEYFSETQRNKGNFPGRFSGRQFSNSRSEMNVSTLELGDSALYLCASSLRPEGSSYEQYFGPGTRLTVT.

The chain carries TRBV5-1 and TRBJ2-5; D remains unclear. CDR1 and CDR2 from the germline V gene are SGHRS and YFSETQ. The ends were cut back, 0 bases at V and 5 bases at J, with 11 bases in the middle. CDR3 length equals 14 residues. The CDR3 DNA is TGCGCCAGCAGCTTGGGGCACGGTGGGGAGACCCAGTACTTC. It is translated as CASSLGHGGETQYF. The full variable domain, completed using reference TRBV5-1 and TRBJ2-5, is KAGVTQTPRYLIKTRGQQVTLSCSPISGHRSVSWYQQTPGQGLQFLFEYFSETQRNKGNFPGRFSGRQFSNSRSEMNVSTLELGDSALYLCASSLGHGGETQYFGPGTRLLVL.